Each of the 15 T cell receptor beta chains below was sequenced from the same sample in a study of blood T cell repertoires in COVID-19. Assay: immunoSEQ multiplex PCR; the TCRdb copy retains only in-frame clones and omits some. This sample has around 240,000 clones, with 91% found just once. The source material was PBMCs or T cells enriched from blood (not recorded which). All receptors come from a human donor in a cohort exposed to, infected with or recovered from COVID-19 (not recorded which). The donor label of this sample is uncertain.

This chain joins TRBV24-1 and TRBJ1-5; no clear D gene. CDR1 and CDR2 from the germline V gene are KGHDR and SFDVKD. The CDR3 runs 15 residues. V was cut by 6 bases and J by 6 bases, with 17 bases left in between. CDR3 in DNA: TGTGCCACCAGTAGCGGCCGGGGAGGTAGTCAGCCCCAGCATTTT. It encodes CATSSGRGGSQPQHF.

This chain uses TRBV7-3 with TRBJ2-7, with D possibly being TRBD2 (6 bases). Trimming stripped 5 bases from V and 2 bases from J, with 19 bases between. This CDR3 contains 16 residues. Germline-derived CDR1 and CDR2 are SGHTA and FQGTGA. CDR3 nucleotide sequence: TGTGCCAGCAGCAGTCGTAGCGGACCTGGACCCTACGAGCAGTACTTC. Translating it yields CASSSRSGPGPYEQYF.

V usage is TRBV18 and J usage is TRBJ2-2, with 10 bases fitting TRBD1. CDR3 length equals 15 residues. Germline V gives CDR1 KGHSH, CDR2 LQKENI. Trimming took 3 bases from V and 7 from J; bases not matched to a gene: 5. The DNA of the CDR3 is TGTGCCAGCTCACCGGGACAGGGGCGTATCGGGGAGCTGTTTTTT. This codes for CASSPGQGRIGELFF.

The DNA for the CDR3 is TGTGCCAGTAGCCACTGGGTTGAGGACATTCAGTACTTC. Its translation is CASSHWVEDIQYF. The chain employs TRBV19 and TRBJ2-4, with D unresolved. Germline values: CDR1 LNHDA, CDR2 SQIVND (reference sequence). Trimming pared 6 bases from V and 8 bases from J, leaving 14 bases between. This CDR3 is 13 amino acids long.

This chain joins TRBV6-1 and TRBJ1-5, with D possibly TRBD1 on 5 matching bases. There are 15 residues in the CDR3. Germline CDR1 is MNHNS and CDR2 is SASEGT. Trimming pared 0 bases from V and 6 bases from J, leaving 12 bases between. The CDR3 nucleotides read TGTGCCAGCAGTGAAGCGTGGGGCCCTGGTCAGCCCCAGCATTTT. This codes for CASSEAWGPGQPQHF.

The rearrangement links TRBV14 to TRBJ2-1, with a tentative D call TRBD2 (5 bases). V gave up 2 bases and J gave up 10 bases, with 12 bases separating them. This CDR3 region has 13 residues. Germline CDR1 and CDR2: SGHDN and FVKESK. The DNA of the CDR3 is TGTGCCAGCAGCCAAAGACTATCTGGCGAGCAGTTCTTC. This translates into CASSQRLSGEQFF.

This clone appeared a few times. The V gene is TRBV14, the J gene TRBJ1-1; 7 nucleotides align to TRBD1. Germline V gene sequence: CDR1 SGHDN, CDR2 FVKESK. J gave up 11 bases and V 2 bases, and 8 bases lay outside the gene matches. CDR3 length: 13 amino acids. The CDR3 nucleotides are TGTGCCAGCAGCCAACAAACAGGGGTGGTGGCTTTCTTT. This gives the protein CASSQQTGVVAFF.

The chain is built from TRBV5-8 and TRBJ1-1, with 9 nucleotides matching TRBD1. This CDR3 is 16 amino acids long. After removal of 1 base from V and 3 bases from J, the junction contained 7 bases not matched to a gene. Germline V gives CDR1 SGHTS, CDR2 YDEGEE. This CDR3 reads CASSLYRGQGDTEAFF. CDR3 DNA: TGTGCCAGCAGCTTGTACAGGGGGCAGGGGGACACTGAAGCTTTCTTT.

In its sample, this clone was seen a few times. The CDR3 loop reads CASSAGQGTGNTIYF. CDR3 in DNA: TGCGCCAGCAGCGCCGGACAGGGAACTGGAAACACCATATATTTT. The V and J genes are TRBV5-1 and TRBJ1-3; 8 bases are a match to TRBD1. The CDR3 sequence is 15 residues long. J was trimmed by 2 bases and V by 4 bases; bases with no gene match: 5. Germline CDR1 is SGHRS and CDR2 is YFSETQ. Filled out from reference TRBV5-1 and TRBJ1-3, the complete variable domain reads KAGVTQTPRYLIKTRGQQVTLSCSPISGHRSVSWYQQTPGQGLQFLFEYFSETQRNKGNFPGRFSGRQFSNSRSEMNVSTLELGDSALYLCASSAGQGTGNTIYFGEGSWLTVV.

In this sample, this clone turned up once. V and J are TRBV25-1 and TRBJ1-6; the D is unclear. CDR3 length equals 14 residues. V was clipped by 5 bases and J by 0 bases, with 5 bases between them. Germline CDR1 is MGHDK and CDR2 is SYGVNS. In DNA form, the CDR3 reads TGTGCCAGCAGTAGGAGCTCCTATAATTCACCCCTCCACTTT. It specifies CASSRSSYNSPLHF. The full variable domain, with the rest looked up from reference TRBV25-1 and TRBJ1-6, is EADIYQTPRYLVIGTGKKITLECSQTMGHDKMYWYQQDPGMELHLIHYSYGVNSTEKGDLSSESTVSRIRTEHFPLTLESARPSHTSQYLCASSRSSYNSPLHFGNGTRLTVT.

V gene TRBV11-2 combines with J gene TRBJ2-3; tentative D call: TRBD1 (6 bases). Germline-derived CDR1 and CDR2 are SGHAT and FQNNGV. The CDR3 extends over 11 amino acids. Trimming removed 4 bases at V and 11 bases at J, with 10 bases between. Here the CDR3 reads CASSSIQGQYF. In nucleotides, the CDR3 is TGTGCCAGCAGCTCCATACAGGGGCAGTATTTT.

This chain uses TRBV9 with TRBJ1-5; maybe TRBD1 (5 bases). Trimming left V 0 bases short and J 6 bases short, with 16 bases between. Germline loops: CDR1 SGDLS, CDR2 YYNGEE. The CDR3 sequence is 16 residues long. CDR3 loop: CASSVGIGAFAQPQHF. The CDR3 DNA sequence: TGTGCCAGCAGCGTAGGAATAGGGGCCTTCGCTCAGCCCCAGCATTTT.

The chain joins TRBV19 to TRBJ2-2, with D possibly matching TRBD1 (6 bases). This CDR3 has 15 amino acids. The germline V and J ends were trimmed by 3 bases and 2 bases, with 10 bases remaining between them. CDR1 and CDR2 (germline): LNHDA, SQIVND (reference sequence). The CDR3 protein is CASSIPRGNTGELFF. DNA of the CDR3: TGTGCCAGTAGTATTCCCAGGGGAAACACCGGGGAGCTGTTTTTT. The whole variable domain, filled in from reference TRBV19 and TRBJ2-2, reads DGGITQSPKYLFRKEGQNVTLSCEQNLNHDAMYWYRQDPGQGLRLIYYSQIVNDFQKGDIAEGYSVSREKKESFPLTVTSAQKNPTAFYLCASSIPRGNTGELFFGEGSRLTVL.

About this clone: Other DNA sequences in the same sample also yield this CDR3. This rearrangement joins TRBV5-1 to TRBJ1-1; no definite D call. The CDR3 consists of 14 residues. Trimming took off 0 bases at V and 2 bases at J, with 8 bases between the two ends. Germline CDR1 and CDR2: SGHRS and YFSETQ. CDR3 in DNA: TGCGCCAGCAGCTTGGTTCCGGTTAACACTGAAGCTTTCTTT. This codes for CASSLVPVNTEAFF.

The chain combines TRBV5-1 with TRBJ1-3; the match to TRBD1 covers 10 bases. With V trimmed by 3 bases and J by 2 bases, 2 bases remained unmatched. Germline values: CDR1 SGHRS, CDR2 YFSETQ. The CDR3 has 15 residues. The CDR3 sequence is CASSYGTGAGNTIYF. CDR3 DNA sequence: TGCGCCAGCAGCTATGGGACAGGGGCTGGAAACACCATATATTTT.